This T cell receptor beta chain is drawn from a study of regulatory and conventional T cells in RAG deficiency. Overall study results and limits: Other subsets showed about 10-fold reductions, but Treg unique TCR beta sequences fell 95 to 100-fold in these patients. Shannon entropy fell and Simpson indices rose in RAG-deficient patients.

Using immunoSEQ multiplex PCR, the repertoire was profiled, and TCRdb retains in-frame clones only, with some absent. The sample lists about 46,000 clones; 70% to 90% were seen once. Genomic DNA came from blood conventional CD4+ T cells gated CD25-low CD127-high. As regards this clone: Its antigen is as yet unknown.

The CDR3 extends over 15 amino acids. The V gene lost 0 bases and the J gene lost 3 bases, with 12 bases spanning the gap. CDR1 MNHEY and CDR2 SVGAGI come from the germline V gene. These data were also reused for a study on regulatory T cells. As reported in that work: Amplification used 52 TRBV primers and 13 TRBJ primers. Skewed V and J usage and few unique V-J pairs marked patient repertoires, most in Tregs.

Sequenced input: CD4+ effector T cells sorted from blood. The chain combines TRBV6-5 with TRBJ2-7, with D hard to call. This sequence originates from a human donor in good health. The CDR3 nucleotides are TGTGCCAGCAGTTACTCCGCCGGCCAGATCTACGAGCAGTACTTC. Residues: CASSYSAGQIYEQYF.